The clone carrying this T cell receptor (beta chain) came up many times. Its specificity is not known. A sample-barcoded 5' primer and a J-beta primer mix were used in a second PCR of roughly 7 to 12 cycles. Each cDNA was tagged by a template-switch adaptor containing 12 random nucleotides. TCRdb re-analysed the 5' RACE reads in MiXCR, keeping a single row per CDR3 protein. This sample has hundreds of thousands of distinct CDR3 sequences, with 62% found just once. The length of the CDR3 is 16 residues. Per the germline V gene, CDR1 is SNHLY and CDR2 is FYNNEI. The V gene lost 5 bases and the J gene lost 3 bases, with 20 bases spanning the gap. The sample is drawn from a study of blood T cells in healthy people across ages. Broader study findings: Long-lived donors carried more naive CD4+ cells and greater diversity than aged donors.

The gene calls are TRBV2 and TRBJ2-7, with D possibly matching TRBD1 (9 bases). Sequencing input: blood. This TCR derives from a man aged 30 to 39 in good health. Here the CDR3 reads CASSYGRGQGSYEQYF. DNA of the CDR3: TGTGCCAGCAGTTACGGGAGGGGACAGGGAAGCTACGAGCAGTACTTC.